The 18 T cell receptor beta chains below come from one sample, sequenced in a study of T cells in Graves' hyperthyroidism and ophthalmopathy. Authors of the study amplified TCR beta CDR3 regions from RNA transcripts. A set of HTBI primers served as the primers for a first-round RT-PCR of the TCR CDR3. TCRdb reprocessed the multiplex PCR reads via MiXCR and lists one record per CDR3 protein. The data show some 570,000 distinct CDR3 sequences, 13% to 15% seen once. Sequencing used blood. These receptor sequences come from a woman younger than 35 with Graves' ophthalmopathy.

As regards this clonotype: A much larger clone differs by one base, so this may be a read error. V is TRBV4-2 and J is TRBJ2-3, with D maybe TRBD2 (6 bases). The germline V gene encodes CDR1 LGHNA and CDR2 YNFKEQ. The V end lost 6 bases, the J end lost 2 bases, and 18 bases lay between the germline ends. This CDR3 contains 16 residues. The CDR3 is CASRDKLALNTDTQYF. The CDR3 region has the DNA TGTGCCAGCAGAGACAAACTAGCACTTAACACAGATACGCAGTATTTT.

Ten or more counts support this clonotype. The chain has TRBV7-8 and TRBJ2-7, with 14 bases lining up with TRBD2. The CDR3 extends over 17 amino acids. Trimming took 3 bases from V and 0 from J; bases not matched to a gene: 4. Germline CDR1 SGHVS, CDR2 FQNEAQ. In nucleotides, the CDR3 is TGTGCCAGCAGCTTGTGGACTAGCGGGAGGAACTCCTACGAGCAGTACTTC. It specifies CASSLWTSGRNSYEQYF.

The CDR3 spells CASQTQNSYEQYF. The CDR3 DNA reads as TGTGCCAGTCAAACACAAAACTCCTACGAGCAGTACTTC. The chain joins TRBV27 to TRBJ2-7; D ambiguous. With 9 bases removed from V and 0 bases from J, the gap between germline ends came to 12 bases. There are 13 residues in the CDR3. The germline V gene encodes CDR1 MNHEY and CDR2 SMNVEV (reference sequence).

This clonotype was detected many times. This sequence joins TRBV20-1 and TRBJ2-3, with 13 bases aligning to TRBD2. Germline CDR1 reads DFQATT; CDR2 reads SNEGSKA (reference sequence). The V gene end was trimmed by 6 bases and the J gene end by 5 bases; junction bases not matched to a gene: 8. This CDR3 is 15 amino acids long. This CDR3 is CSALLAGGLRDTQYF. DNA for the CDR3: TGCAGTGCGCTACTAGCGGGAGGGTTGAGAGATACGCAGTATTTT.

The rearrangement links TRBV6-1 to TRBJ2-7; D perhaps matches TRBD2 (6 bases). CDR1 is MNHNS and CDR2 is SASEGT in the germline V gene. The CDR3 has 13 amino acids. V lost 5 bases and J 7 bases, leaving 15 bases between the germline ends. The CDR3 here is CASSSPNRGEQYF. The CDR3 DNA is TGTGCCAGCAGTTCCCCCAACCGGGGGGAGCAGTACTTC.

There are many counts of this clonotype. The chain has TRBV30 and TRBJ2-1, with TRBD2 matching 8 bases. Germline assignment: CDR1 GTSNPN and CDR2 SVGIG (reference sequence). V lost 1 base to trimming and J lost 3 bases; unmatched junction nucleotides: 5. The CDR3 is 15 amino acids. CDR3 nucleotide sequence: TGTGCCTGGAGTGCCGGGACTAGTTTCTACAATGAGCAGTTCTTC. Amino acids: CAWSAGTSFYNEQFF.

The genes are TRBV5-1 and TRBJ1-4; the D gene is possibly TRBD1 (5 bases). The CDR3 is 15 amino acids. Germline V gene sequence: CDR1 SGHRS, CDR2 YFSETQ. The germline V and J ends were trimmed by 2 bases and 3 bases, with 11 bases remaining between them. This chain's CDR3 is CASSLMAGPNEKLFF. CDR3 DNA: TGCGCCAGCAGCTTAATGGCAGGGCCTAATGAAAAACTGTTTTTT.

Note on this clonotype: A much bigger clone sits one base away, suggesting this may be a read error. Here the CDR3 reads CASSPGTSGGIDTQYF. CDR3 in DNA: TGTGCCAGCAGCCCTGGGACTAGCGGGGGCATAGATACGCAGTATTTT. The chain couples TRBV5-5 to TRBJ2-3, with 14 bases fitting TRBD2. CDR1 is SGHKS and CDR2 is YYEKEE in the germline V gene (reference sequence). This CDR3 is 16 amino acids long. The V segment lost 4 bases and the J segment 5 bases; nucleotides outside the gene matches: 6.

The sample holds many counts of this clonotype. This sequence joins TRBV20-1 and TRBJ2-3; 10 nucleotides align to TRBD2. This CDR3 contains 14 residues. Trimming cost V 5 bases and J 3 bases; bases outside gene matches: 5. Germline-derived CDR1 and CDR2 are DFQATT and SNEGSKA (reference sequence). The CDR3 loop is CSAASSGRTDTQYF. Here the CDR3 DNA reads TGCAGTGCTGCCTCTAGCGGGAGAACAGATACGCAGTATTTT.

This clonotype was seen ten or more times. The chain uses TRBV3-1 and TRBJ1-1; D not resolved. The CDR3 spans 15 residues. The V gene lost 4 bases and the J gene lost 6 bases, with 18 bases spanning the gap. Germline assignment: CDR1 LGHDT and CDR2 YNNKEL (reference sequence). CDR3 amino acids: CASSPFGPGNSEAFF. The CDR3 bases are TGTGCCAGCAGCCCGTTCGGGCCGGGAAACTCTGAAGCTTTCTTT.

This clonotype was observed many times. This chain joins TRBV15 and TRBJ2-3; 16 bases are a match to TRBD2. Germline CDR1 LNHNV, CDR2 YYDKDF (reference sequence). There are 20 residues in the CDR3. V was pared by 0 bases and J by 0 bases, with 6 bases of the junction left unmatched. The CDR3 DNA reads TGTGCCACCAGCAGAGATGGGGGACTAGCGGGAGGGCGTAGCACAGATACGCAGTATTTT. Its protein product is CATSRDGGLAGGRSTDTQYF.

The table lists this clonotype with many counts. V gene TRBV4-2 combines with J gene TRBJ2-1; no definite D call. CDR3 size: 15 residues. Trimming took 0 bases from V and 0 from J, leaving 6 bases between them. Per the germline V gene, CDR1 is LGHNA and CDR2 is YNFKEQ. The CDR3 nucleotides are TGTGCCAGCAGCCAAGACCGGAGCTCCTACAATGAGCAGTTCTTC. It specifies CASSQDRSSYNEQFF.

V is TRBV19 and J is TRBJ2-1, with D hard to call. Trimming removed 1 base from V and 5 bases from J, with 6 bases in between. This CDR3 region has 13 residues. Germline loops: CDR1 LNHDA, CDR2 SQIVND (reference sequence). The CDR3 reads CASSIGPNNEQFF. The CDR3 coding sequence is TGTGCCAGTAGTATAGGCCCGAACAATGAGCAGTTCTTC.

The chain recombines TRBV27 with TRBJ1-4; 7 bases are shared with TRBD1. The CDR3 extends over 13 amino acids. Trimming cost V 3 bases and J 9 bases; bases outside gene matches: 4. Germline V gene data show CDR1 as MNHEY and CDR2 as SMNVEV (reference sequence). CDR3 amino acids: CASSLGQMKKLFF. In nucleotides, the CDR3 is TGTGCCAGCAGTTTGGGACAGATGAAAAAACTGTTTTTT. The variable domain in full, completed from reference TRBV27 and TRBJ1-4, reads EAQVTQNPRYLITVTGKKLTVTCSQNMNHEYMSWYRQDPGLGLRQIYYSMNVEVTDKGDVPEGYKVSRKEKRNFPLILESPSPNQTSLYFCASSLGQMKKLFFGSGTQLSVL.

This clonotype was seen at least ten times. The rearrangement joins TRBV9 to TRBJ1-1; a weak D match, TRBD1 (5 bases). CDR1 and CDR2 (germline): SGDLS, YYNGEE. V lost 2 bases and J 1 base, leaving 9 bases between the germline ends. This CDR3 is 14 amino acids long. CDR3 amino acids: CASSVVDRNTEAFF. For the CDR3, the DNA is TGTGCCAGCAGCGTCGTAGACAGGAACACTGAAGCTTTCTTT. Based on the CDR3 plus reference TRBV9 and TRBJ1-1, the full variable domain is DSGVTQTPKHLITATGQRVTLRCSPRSGDLSVYWYQQSLDQGLQFLIQYYNGEERAKGNILERFSAQQFPDLHSELNLSSLELGDSALYFCASSVVDRNTEAFFGQGTRLTVV.

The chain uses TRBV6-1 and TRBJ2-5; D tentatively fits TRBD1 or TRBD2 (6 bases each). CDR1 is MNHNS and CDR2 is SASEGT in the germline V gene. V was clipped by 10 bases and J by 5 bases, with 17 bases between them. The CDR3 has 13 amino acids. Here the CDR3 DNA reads TGTGCCATCGCCCGGGGGCGGGACGAGACCCAGTACTTC. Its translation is CAIARGRDETQYF.

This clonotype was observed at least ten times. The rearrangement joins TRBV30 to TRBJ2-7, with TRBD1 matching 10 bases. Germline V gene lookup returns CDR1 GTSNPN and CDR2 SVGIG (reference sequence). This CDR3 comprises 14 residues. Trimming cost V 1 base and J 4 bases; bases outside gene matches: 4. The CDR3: CAWSADRGRYEQYF. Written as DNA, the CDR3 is TGTGCCTGGAGTGCGGACAGGGGGAGGTACGAGCAGTACTTC.

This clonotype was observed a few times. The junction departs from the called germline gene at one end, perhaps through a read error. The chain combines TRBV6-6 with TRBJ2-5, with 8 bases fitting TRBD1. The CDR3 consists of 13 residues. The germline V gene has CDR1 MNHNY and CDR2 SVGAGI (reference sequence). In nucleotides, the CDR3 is TGTGCCAGCAGTTACTTAACCGGCGGACAGGGTCACTTC. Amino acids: CASSYLTGGQGHF.